Below, 23 T cell receptor beta chains from the same sample are listed, as sequenced in a study of blood T cell repertoires in COVID-19 (dated by TCRdb to 2019 to 2021). Library method: the immunoSEQ multiplex PCR assay. The table comes from immuneACCESS by way of TCRdb, which keeps in-frame sequences with V and J called. Part of the clones is missing from these tables; in studies checked, under half for an unresolved V gene and the rest for unknown reasons. A total of over 250,000 clones appear in this sample, around nine tenths of them only once. The ten biggest clones cover under 3% of the sample. The sample comprised PBMCs or T cells enriched from blood (not recorded which). These receptors were taken from a woman aged 18-35 years who had recovered from COVID-19.

The J gene is TRBJ2-5, the V gene TRBV6-2 or TRBV6-3; possibly TRBD2 for D (7 bases). Germline V gene data show CDR1 as MNHEY and CDR2 as SVGEGT. V was shortened by 4 bases and J by 1 base, with 13 bases between the two germline ends. This CDR3 spans 15 amino acids. The CDR3 nucleotides are TGTGCCAGCAGTTGGGGGCGGGGGCCCCAAGAGACCCAGTACTTC. Translated: CASSWGRGPQETQYF.

This chain uses TRBV27 with TRBJ2-2; TRBD2 agrees at 8 bases. Germline V gene lookup returns CDR1 MNHEY and CDR2 SMNVEV (reference sequence). The CDR3 covers 14 residues. J gave up 5 bases and V 7 bases, and 6 bases lay outside the gene matches. In DNA, the CDR3 is TGTGCCAGCAAACTAGCGGTGTTAACCGGGGAGCTGTTTTTT. Its translation: CASKLAVLTGELFF.

The chain employs TRBV11-3 and TRBJ2-1; TRBD2 aligns across 7 bases. Looked up from germline, CDR1 is SGHNT and CDR2 is YENEEA. V shed 2 bases and J 4 bases; nucleotides not matched to a gene: 2. This CDR3 comprises 14 residues. The DNA of the CDR3 is TGTGCCAGCAGCTTACGGACTAGTTACAATGAGCAGTTCTTC. This sequence encodes CASSLRTSYNEQFF.

This chain connects TRBV9 to TRBJ2-2; TRBD2 might be the D (5 bases). The CDR3 extends over 16 amino acids. With 3 bases removed from V and 4 bases from J, the gap between germline ends came to 16 bases. The germline gives CDR1 SGDLS, CDR2 YYNGEE. The CDR3 loop is CASSEGYSVGTGELFF. DNA of the CDR3: TGTGCCAGCAGCGAGGGCTATAGCGTCGGCACCGGGGAGCTGTTTTTT. Full variable domain (outside the CDR3, taken from reference TRBV9 and TRBJ2-2): DSGVTQTPKHLITATGQRVTLRCSPRSGDLSVYWYQQSLDQGLQFLIQYYNGEERAKGNILERFSAQQFPDLHSELNLSSLELGDSALYFCASSEGYSVGTGELFFGEGSRLTVL.

The V call is TRBV9, the J call TRBJ2-1, with 9 bases fitting TRBD1. Per germline, CDR1 SGDLS and CDR2 YYNGEE. The J segment lost 12 bases and the V segment lost 3 bases, leaving 7 bases of the junction unmatched. This CDR3 region has 13 residues. The CDR3 sequence is CASSGGGTGWQFF. In DNA form, the CDR3 reads TGTGCCAGCAGCGGCGGAGGGACAGGGTGGCAGTTCTTC.

This chain connects TRBV23-1 to TRBJ2-1; 14 nucleotides line up with TRBD2. TRBV23-1 is an ORF for which the function is uncertain. The length of the CDR3 is 17 residues. The V gene end was trimmed by 3 bases and the J gene end by 7 bases; junction bases not matched to a gene: 8. The CDR3 here is CASSQPRLAGGRNEQFF. CDR3 in DNA: TGCGCCAGCAGTCAGCCTCGACTAGCGGGAGGGCGAAATGAGCAGTTCTTC.

J is TRBJ1-1 and V is TRBV29-1; D gene unclear. Germline CDR1 reads SQVTM; CDR2 reads ANQGSEA. The CDR3 covers 12 residues. The V gene lost 5 bases and the J gene lost 4 bases, with 11 bases spanning the gap. The CDR3 loop reads CSVLGGGTEAFF. The CDR3, as DNA: TGCAGCGTTTTAGGAGGAGGCACTGAAGCTTTCTTT. The entire variable domain, with the rest obtained from reference TRBV29-1 and TRBJ1-1, is as follows: SAVISQKPSRDICQRGTSLTIQCQVDSQVTMMFWYRQQPGQSLTLIATANQGSEATYESGFVIDKFPISRPNLTFSTLTVSNMSPEDSSIYLCSVLGGGTEAFFGQGTRLTVV.

This chain joins TRBV29-1 and TRBJ2-1, with D unclear. The CDR3 runs 11 residues. Trimming took 8 bases from V and 0 from J, leaving 5 bases between them. The germline V gene encodes CDR1 SQVTM and CDR2 ANQGSEA. The CDR3 DNA sequence: TGCAGCACATTCTCCTACAATGAGCAGTTCTTC. This sequence encodes CSTFSYNEQFF.

The rearrangement uses TRBV6-5 and TRBJ2-5, with 8 bases matching TRBD1. V lost 5 bases and J lost 2; bases outside the gene matches: 7. CDR3 length equals 15 residues. Germline V CDR1 and CDR2: MNHEY, SVGAGI. The CDR3 reads CASSPSQGVQETQYF. As DNA, the CDR3 is TGTGCCAGCAGTCCATCACAGGGGGTGCAAGAGACCCAGTACTTC.

The rearrangement links TRBV4-1 to TRBJ2-7, with D unresolved. V dropped 1 base and J dropped 3 bases, with 19 bases sitting between them. The CDR3 is 17 amino acids. Germline CDR1 MGHRA, CDR2 YSYEKL. CDR3 DNA: TGCGCCAGCAGCCAAGGGCCCCAAAAGCGCCTTCACTACGAGCAGTACTTC. The encoded protein is CASSQGPQKRLHYEQYF.

This chain joins TRBV5-1 and TRBJ2-1, with TRBD1 identical over 11 bases. The V segment lost 2 bases and the J segment 9 bases; nucleotides outside the gene matches: 10. The germline V gene has CDR1 SGHRS and CDR2 YFSETQ. The CDR3 contains 16 residues. This CDR3 is CASSFTTDRGQIEQFF. CDR3 DNA: TGCGCCAGCAGCTTTACAACGGACAGGGGGCAGATTGAGCAGTTCTTC. Supplemented by reference TRBV5-1 and TRBJ2-1, the full variable domain reads KAGVTQTPRYLIKTRGQQVTLSCSPISGHRSVSWYQQTPGQGLQFLFEYFSETQRNKGNFPGRFSGRQFSNSRSEMNVSTLELGDSALYLCASSFTTDRGQIEQFFGPGTRLTVL.

This clone was seen just once. This sequence joins TRBV9 and TRBJ1-6, with D perhaps TRBD1 (5 bases). Germline assignment: CDR1 SGDLS and CDR2 YYNGEE. The CDR3 is 13 residues long. V was clipped by 0 bases and J by 10 bases, with 8 bases between them. This CDR3 is CASSVGRGSPLHF. As DNA, the CDR3 is TGTGCCAGCAGCGTAGGTCGGGGGTCACCCCTCCACTTT.

A few counts support this clone. The rearrangement links TRBV6-5 to TRBJ2-1, with a weak D call TRBD1 (5 bases). V was shortened by 6 bases and J by 9 bases, with 12 bases between the two germline ends. CDR1 is MNHEY, CDR2 SVGAGI, per germline. CDR3 length: 12 residues. This CDR3 reads CASRSGLGEQFF. The CDR3 coding sequence is TGTGCCAGCAGGTCAGGGCTTGGTGAGCAGTTCTTC.

V and J are TRBV4-3 and TRBJ1-1; D is unclear. Germline V gene data show CDR1 as LGHNA and CDR2 as YSLEER. CDR3 length: 13 amino acids. The ends were cut back, 3 bases at V and 3 bases at J, with 8 bases in the middle. The CDR3 reads CASSQGRHTEAFF. CDR3 DNA sequence: TGCGCCAGCAGCCAGGGGAGACACACTGAAGCTTTCTTT.

This chain links TRBV6-5 with TRBJ1-4, with a tentative D call TRBD1 (6 bases). Deletions cut 6 bases from V and 2 bases from J, with 10 bases between. Germline V gene data show CDR1 as MNHEY and CDR2 as SVGAGI. The CDR3 extends over 14 amino acids. In nucleotides, the CDR3 is TGTGCCAGCAGCCGGACAGTTACTAATGAAAAACTGTTTTTT. This sequence encodes CASSRTVTNEKLFF.

V and J are TRBV9 and TRBJ1-3; D remains unclear. The germline CDR1 and CDR2 sequences are SGDLS and YYNGEE. V lost 4 bases and J 1 base, leaving 12 bases between the germline ends. The CDR3 has 15 amino acids. The CDR3 coding sequence is TGTGCCAGCAGCCCCTCACCGGGATCTGGAAACACCATATATTTT. Translation gives CASSPSPGSGNTIYF.

This chain joins TRBV12-2 and TRBJ1-2. TRBV12-2 is tagged as a pseudogene. The CDR3 has 15 amino acids. CDR3 sequence reads: CASRPSGPSYQGYTF. The CDR3 nucleotides read TGTGCAAGTCGCCCTAGCGGGCCGTCCTATCAGGGCTACACCTTC.

V gene TRBV28 combines with J gene TRBJ2-1; a weak D match, TRBD1 (5 bases). Germline V gene lookup returns CDR1 MDHEN and CDR2 SYDVKM. V dropped 3 bases and J dropped 4 bases, with 22 bases sitting between them. The CDR3 runs 18 residues. CDR3 in DNA: TGTGCCAGCAGTTTCTCCCTCCAGGGTGGCGAAAGATACAATGAGCAGTTCTTC. It codes for CASSFSLQGGERYNEQFF.

The gene calls are TRBV7-8 and TRBJ2-2; maybe TRBD2 (6 bases). Germline V CDR1 and CDR2: SGHVS, FQNEAQ. The CDR3 runs 18 residues. Deletions cut 5 bases from V and 0 bases from J, with 19 bases between. CDR3 residues: CASSKGRDRLPNTGELFF. In DNA, the CDR3 is TGTGCCAGCAGCAAGGGGCGGGACCGACTCCCGAACACCGGGGAGCTGTTTTTT.

V gene TRBV29-1 combines with J gene TRBJ1-4, with D possibly TRBD1 on 5 matching bases. CDR1 SQVTM and CDR2 ANQGSEA come from the germline V gene. CDR3 length equals 14 residues. V lost 3 bases, J lost 3 bases, and 11 bases lay in between. CDR3 DNA: TGCAGCGTTGAGACAGACAGTCCTAATGAAAAACTGTTTTTT. Translated, it gives CSVETDSPNEKLFF.

The chain joins TRBV10-3 to TRBJ2-3; D gene ambiguous. The CDR3 has 15 amino acids. V lost 2 bases to trimming and J lost 1 base, with 10 bases between them. The germline gives CDR1 ENHRY, CDR2 SYGVKD. CDR3 region: CAISERLVGTDTQYF. CDR3 nucleotides: TGTGCCATCAGTGAGCGATTAGTTGGCACAGATACGCAGTATTTT.

The chain is built from TRBV11-2 and TRBJ2-2, with TRBD2 identical over 7 bases. The V gene end was trimmed by 4 bases and the J gene end by 4 bases; junction bases not matched to a gene: 9. The CDR3 length is 16 residues. The V gene's germline CDR1 is SGHAT and CDR2 FQNNGV. CDR3 in DNA: TGTGCCAGCAGCTCCCGTAGCGGGCCGGCCACCGGGGAGCTGTTTTTT. It yields the protein CASSSRSGPATGELFF.

This clone showed up just a few times. V usage is TRBV4-1 and J usage is TRBJ2-2; 12 bases match TRBD2. The length of the CDR3 is 18 residues. J gave up 5 bases and V 0 bases, and 7 bases lay outside the gene matches. Germline CDR1 reads MGHRA; CDR2 reads YSYEKL. CDR3: CASSQDSGLAGSTGELFF. The CDR3 nucleotides are TGCGCCAGCAGCCAAGATAGTGGACTAGCGGGATCTACCGGGGAGCTGTTTTTT.